These T cell receptor beta chains were read from a single sample in a study of T-cell memory formation after mild COVID-19. TCRdb re-called the 5' RACE reads through MiXCR, storing one row per CDR3 protein. The sample has around 260,000 distinct CDR3 sequences, around 15% seen once; the top ten hold 22%. The source material was PBMCs or a T cell subset sorted from them (not recorded which). The receptors here all came from a young man who had mild COVID-19 (a few samples of this study predate the infection). Cell type and time point are not known. The CDR3 runs from the conserved cysteine through the conserved F or W.

J gene,V gene,CDR3 length,CDR3 protein
TRBJ1-1,TRBV7-9,14,CASSFGAGNTEAFF
TRBJ2-5,TRBV20-1,13,CSAREPGQKTQYF
TRBJ1-2,TRBV6-2/TRBV6-3,15,CASSTPSGTGNGYTF
TRBJ1-2,TRBV7-6,14,CASSPRQSNYGYTF
TRBJ1-2,TRBV5-1,15,CASSLNRQGAGGYTF
TRBJ2-3,TRBV5-4,17,CASSLRLAGGGTDTQYF
TRBJ2-1,TRBV7-2,13,CASSKGQHNEQFF
TRBJ2-2,TRBV3-1,15,CASSPGPANTGELFF
TRBJ2-1,TRBV7-2,15,CASSIPGQGISEQFF
TRBJ2-2,TRBV12-3/TRBV12-4,15,CASSLGQDLAGELFF
TRBJ2-1,TRBV30,15,CAWSVGQAFYNEQFF
TRBJ1-4,TRBV15,14,CATSRDPGVGKLFF
TRBJ2-7,TRBV6-1,16,CASSELAGAPSYEQYF
TRBJ2-1,TRBV27,16,CASISYSGGSYNEQFF
TRBJ1-2,TRBV6-5,14,CASKPGQGAWGYTF
TRBJ2-1,TRBV28,14,CASSPNDRDNEQFF
TRBJ2-1,TRBV11-2,13,CASSWGGQNEQFF
TRBJ2-7,TRBV30,13,CAWSVNVWTEQYF
TRBJ2-3,TRBV20-1,15,CSALRASGGPDTQYF
TRBJ1-1,TRBV5-6,15,CASSIRSGDRGEAFF
TRBJ1-2,TRBV20-1,14,CSARQAPKSDGYTF
TRBJ1-1,TRBV11-2,14,CASSPLAGKNEAFF
TRBJ1-1,TRBV13,15,CASSLLWRGNTEAFF
TRBJ1-4,TRBV5-1,14,CASSLGQIDEKLFF
TRBJ1-1,TRBV6-6,15,CASSYGPRENTEAFF
TRBJ2-5,TRBV7-9,11,CASSSKETQYF
TRBJ2-1,TRBV12-3/TRBV12-4,15,CASSPTSGVLNEQFF
TRBJ1-6,TRBV19,14,CASSITGRNSPLHF
TRBJ2-1,TRBV5-6,17,CASSSLRGLAGYNEQFF
TRBJ1-3,TRBV7-8,15,CASSLAGTSGNTIYF
TRBJ2-7,TRBV29-1,12,CSVSQGSYEQYF
TRBJ1-1,TRBV7-9,13,CASVGGGHTEAFF
TRBJ1-1,TRBV20-1,15,CSALRPPGQNTEAFF
TRBJ2-2,TRBV7-2,15,CASSRRAANTGELFF
TRBJ2-2,TRBV9,15,CASSVGHRNTGELFF
TRBJ2-1,TRBV3-1,14,CASSQASRGDEQFF
TRBJ2-3,TRBV7-3,13,CASSLSFGDTQYF
TRBJ2-4,TRBV20-1,13,CSARAGDKNIQYF
TRBJ1-6,TRBV3-1,15,CASSQNEGGGSPLHF